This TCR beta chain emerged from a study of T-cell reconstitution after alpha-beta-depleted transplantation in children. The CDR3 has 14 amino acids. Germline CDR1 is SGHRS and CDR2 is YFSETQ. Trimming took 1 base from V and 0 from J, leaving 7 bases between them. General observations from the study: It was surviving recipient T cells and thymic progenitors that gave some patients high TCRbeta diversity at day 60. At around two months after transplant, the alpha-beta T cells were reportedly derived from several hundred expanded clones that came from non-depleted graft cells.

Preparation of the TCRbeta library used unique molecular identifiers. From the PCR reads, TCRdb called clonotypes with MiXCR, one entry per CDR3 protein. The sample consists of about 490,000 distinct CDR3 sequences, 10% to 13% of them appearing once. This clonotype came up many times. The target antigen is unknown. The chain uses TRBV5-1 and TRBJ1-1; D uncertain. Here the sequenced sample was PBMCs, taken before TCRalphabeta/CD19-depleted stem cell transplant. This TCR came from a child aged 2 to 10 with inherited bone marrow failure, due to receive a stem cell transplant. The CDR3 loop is CASSLSVLNTEAFF. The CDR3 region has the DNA TGCGCCAGCAGCTTGTCTGTATTGAACACTGAAGCTTTCTTT.